The 12 T cell receptor beta chains in this list originate from one sample, sequenced in a study of blood T cell repertoires in COVID-19. The data were produced by immunoSEQ multiplex PCR, yet TCRdb's version contains in-frame clones alone and is incomplete. The sample lists approximately 100,000 clones; approximately 90% were seen once. The sequenced sample was peripheral blood. The receptors stem from a man aged 50-60 years with acute or convalescent COVID-19.

This clone was counted only a few times. The J gene is TRBJ2-7, the V gene TRBV21-1; the D call in the table, TRBD1, was not verified against the DNA. TRBV21-1 is flagged as a pseudogene. The CDR3 is 13 residues long. CDR3 nucleotides: TGTGCCATCCCCGGGACAGGGCCCCACGAGCAGTACTTC. Translating gives CAIPGTGPHEQYF.

V gene TRBV10-3 combines with J gene TRBJ2-5, with 7 nucleotides matching TRBD1. The trim removed 8 bases at V and 5 bases at J, leaving 11 bases unmatched. Germline-derived CDR1 and CDR2 are ENHRY and SYGVKD. The CDR3 has 14 residues. CDR3 loop: CAIAPGQLWETQYF. CDR3 bases: TGTGCCATCGCGCCGGGACAGCTGTGGGAGACCCAGTACTTC.

The V call is TRBV28, the J call TRBJ1-2; D unclear. The CDR3 contains 14 residues. The V end was cut by 6 bases, the J end by 3 bases, with 14 bases between. Germline assignment: CDR1 MDHEN and CDR2 SYDVKM. Here the CDR3 DNA reads TGTGCCAGCAGGGAGGGTCGTTTTGACTATGGCTACACCTTC. It encodes CASREGRFDYGYTF.

The sample holds one count of this clone. As DNA, the CDR3 is TGTGCCAGCAGCTTAACGACAGGTATCAGAGGTTACACTGAAGCTTTCTTT. It codes for CASSLTTGIRGYTEAFF. The V gene is TRBV11-2, the J gene TRBJ1-1; possibly TRBD1 for D (6 bases). The CDR3 consists of 17 residues. Germline CDR1 is SGHAT and CDR2 is FQNNGV. V lost 2 bases to trimming and J lost 3 bases, with 19 bases between them.

The chain couples TRBV7-9 to TRBJ1-2; D is possibly TRBD1 (5 bases). Between the trimmed V and J ends, which lost 5 bases and 7 bases, there was a span of 20 bases. The V gene's germline CDR1 is SEHNR and CDR2 FQNEAQ (reference sequence). The CDR3 is 15 residues long. This chain's CDR3 is CASSPVMTVGSGYTF. The CDR3 bases are TGTGCCAGCAGCCCAGTGATGACAGTTGGATCTGGCTACACCTTC. The variable domain in full, completed from reference TRBV7-9 and TRBJ1-2, reads DTGVSQNPRHKITKRGQNVTFRCDPISEHNRLYWYRQTLGQGPEFLTYFQNEAQLEKSRLLSDRFSAERPKGSFSTLEIQRTEQGDSAMYLCASSPVMTVGSGYTFGSGTRLTVV.

The chain carries TRBV2 and TRBJ2-5, with 10 nucleotides matching TRBD1. Germline-derived CDR1 and CDR2 are SNHLY and FYNNEI. V was pared by 5 bases and J by 5 bases, with 8 bases of the junction left unmatched. CDR3 size: 15 residues. The CDR3, as DNA: TGTGCCAGCAGTAAGGGACAGGGGATTTGGGAGACCCAGTACTTC. Translated, it gives CASSKGQGIWETQYF.

The chain is built from TRBV7-9 and TRBJ1-2, with TRBD1 matching 9 bases. The length of the CDR3 is 13 residues. V dropped 3 bases and J dropped 6; count of bases not matched to a gene: 2. CDR1 is SEHNR, CDR2 FQNEAQ, per germline (reference sequence). The CDR3 DNA reads TGTGCCAGCAGCTTCACAGGGGGCCATGGCTACACCTTC. Translation gives CASSFTGGHGYTF.

This chain's CDR3 is CASSGGGGQVYEQYF. CDR3 DNA sequence: TGTGCCAGCAGCGGGGGCGGAGGTCAGGTGTACGAGCAGTACTTC. The chain links TRBV11-2 to TRBJ2-7; the D gene is possibly TRBD1 (6 bases). CDR1 is SGHAT, CDR2 FQNNGV, per germline. CDR3 length: 15 residues. V lost 5 bases to trimming and J lost 4 bases, with 18 bases between them.

The chain combines TRBV6-1 with TRBJ2-1; tentative D call: TRBD1 (7 bases). CDR3 length equals 14 residues. The V end was cut by 2 bases, the J end by 9 bases, with 14 bases between. Germline V gene data show CDR1 as MNHNS and CDR2 as SASEGT. This chain's CDR3 is CASSERGTVTEQFF. CDR3 bases: TGTGCCAGCAGTGAACGGGGGACAGTTACTGAGCAGTTCTTC.

The chain combines TRBV7-8 with TRBJ1-6, with 7 bases lining up with TRBD1. This CDR3 has 14 residues. Per germline, CDR1 SGHVS and CDR2 FQNEAQ. V was pared by 1 base and J by 9 bases, with 3 bases of the junction left unmatched. This chain's CDR3 is CASSLEAGGSPLHF. The CDR3 region has the DNA TGTGCCAGCAGCTTAGAAGCAGGGGGTTCACCCCTCCACTTT.

V is TRBV4-1 and J is TRBJ1-1; TRBD1 matches 9 bases. The germline V gene encodes CDR1 MGHRA and CDR2 YSYEKL. V was clipped by 5 bases and J by 3 bases; unmatched bases: 13. The CDR3 runs to 17 residues. CDR3 in DNA: TGCGCCAGCAGCAGTGCCGGGACAGGGAGGTTGGACACTGAAGCTTTCTTT. This sequence encodes CASSSAGTGRLDTEAFF.

This rearrangement joins TRBV3-1 (or the pseudogene TRBV3-2) to TRBJ2-2, with 10 nucleotides matching TRBD2. With 4 bases clipped from V and 7 bases from J, the junction kept 9 bases outside the gene matches. This CDR3 is 16 amino acids long. CDR1 is LGHDT, CDR2 YNNKEL, per germline (reference sequence). CDR3 residues: CASSLKRGGLYGELFF. The CDR3, as DNA: TGTGCCAGCAGCCTAAAGCGGGGGGGCCTGTACGGGGAGCTGTTTTTT.